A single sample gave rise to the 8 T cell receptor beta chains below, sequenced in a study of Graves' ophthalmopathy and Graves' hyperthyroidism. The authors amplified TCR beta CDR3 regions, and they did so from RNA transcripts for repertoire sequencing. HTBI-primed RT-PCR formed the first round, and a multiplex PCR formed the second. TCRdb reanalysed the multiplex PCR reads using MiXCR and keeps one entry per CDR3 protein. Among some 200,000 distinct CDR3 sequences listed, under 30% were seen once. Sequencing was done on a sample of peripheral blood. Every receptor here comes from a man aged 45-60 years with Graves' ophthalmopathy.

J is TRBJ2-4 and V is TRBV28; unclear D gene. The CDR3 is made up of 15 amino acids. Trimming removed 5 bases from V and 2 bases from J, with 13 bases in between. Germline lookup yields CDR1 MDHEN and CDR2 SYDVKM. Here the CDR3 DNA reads TGTGCCAGCAGTCGTTCCTTGGGGTCCAAAAACATTCAGTACTTC. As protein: CASSRSLGSKNIQYF.

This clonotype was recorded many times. In DNA, the CDR3 is TGTGCCAGCAGCTTAGAAAACATTCAGTACTTC. Its translation: CASSLENIQYF. The V call is TRBV7-8, the J call TRBJ2-4, with D unresolved. V lost 1 base and J lost 5, with 0 bases in between. The CDR3 has 11 amino acids. Per germline, CDR1 SGHVS and CDR2 FQNEAQ.

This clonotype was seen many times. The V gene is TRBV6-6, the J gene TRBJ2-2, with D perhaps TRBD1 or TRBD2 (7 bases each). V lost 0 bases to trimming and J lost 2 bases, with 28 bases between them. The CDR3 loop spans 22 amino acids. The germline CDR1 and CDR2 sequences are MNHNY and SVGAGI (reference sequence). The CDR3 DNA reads TGTGCCAGCAGTTACTCTTTGTGGGCAGGGGGTGGCGGGAGCCCCAACACCGGGGAGCTGTTTTTT. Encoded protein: CASSYSLWAGGGGSPNTGELFF.

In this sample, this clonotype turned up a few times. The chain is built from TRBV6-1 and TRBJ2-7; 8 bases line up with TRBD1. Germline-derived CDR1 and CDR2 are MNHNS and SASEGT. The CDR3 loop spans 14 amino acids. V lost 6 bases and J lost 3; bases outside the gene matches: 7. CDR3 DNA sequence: TGTGCCAGCAGCGGGGGCAGGGGGCTCTACGAGCAGTACTTC. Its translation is CASSGGRGLYEQYF.

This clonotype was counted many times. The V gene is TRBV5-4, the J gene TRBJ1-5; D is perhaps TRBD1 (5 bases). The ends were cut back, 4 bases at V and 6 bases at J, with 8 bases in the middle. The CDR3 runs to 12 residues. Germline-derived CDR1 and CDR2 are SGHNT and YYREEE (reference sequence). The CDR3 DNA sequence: TGTGCCAGCAGCCTAGACAGTCAGCCCCAGCATTTT. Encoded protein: CASSLDSQPQHF.

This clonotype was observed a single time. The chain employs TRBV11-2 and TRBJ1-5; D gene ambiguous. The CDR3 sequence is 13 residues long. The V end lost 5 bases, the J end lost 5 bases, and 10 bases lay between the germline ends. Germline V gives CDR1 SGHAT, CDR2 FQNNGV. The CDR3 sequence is CASSPLEDQPQHF. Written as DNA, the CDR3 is TGTGCCAGCAGCCCTCTCGAGGATCAGCCCCAGCATTTT.

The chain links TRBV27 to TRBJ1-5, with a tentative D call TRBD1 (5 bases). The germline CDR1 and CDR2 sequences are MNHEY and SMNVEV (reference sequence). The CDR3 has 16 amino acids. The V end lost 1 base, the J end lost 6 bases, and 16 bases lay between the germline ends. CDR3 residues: CASSLWAGVGTQPQHF. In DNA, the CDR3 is TGTGCCAGCAGTTTATGGGCGGGGGTAGGGACTCAGCCCCAGCATTTT.

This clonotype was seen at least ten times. The CDR3 DNA is TGCAGCCCCGGACTCCAGTACGAGCAGTACTTC. This sequence encodes CSPGLQYEQYF. V and J are TRBV29-1 and TRBJ2-7, with D perhaps TRBD2 (5 bases). Germline lookup yields CDR1 SQVTM and CDR2 ANQGSEA. The CDR3 is 11 amino acids. The germline V and J ends were trimmed by 8 bases and 4 bases, with 12 bases remaining between them.